The clone carrying this T cell receptor beta chain was found a few times. Germline V lookup: CDR1 SGHRS, CDR2 YFSETQ. The CDR3 sequence is 15 residues long. V was trimmed by 3 bases and J by 2 bases, leaving 15 bases between them. These data originate in a study of chemoradiotherapy in HPV16-positive cancers. The wider study: Two HPV16-positive patients' cells yielded candidate HPV-specific clones and common motifs.

Sequenced by immunoSEQ multiplex PCR; TCRdb stores in-frame clones only, minus some. This table holds about 24,000 clones, more than 85% found once. This receptor was identified in a human donor with HPV-associated anogenital cancer. The chain employs TRBV5-1 and TRBJ2-7; TRBD1 might be the D (5 bases). Material: blood, obtained from a patient who underwent chemoradiotherapy. The CDR3 reads CASSSFVDSPYEQYF. CDR3 in DNA: TGCGCCAGCAGCTCTTTTGTTGACAGTCCCTACGAGCAGTACTTC. The entire variable domain, with the rest obtained from reference TRBV5-1 and TRBJ2-7, is as follows: KAGVTQTPRYLIKTRGQQVTLSCSPISGHRSVSWYQQTPGQGLQFLFEYFSETQRNKGNFPGRFSGRQFSNSRSEMNVSTLELGDSALYLCASSSFVDSPYEQYFGPGTRLTVT.